The 32 T cell receptor beta chains below all came from one sample that was sequenced in a study of OX40 agonist ivuxolimab in advanced cancers. TCRdb's table, derived via immunoSEQ multiplex PCR, lists solely in-frame clones and lacks some. The top ten clones hold around 0.78% of a sample with tens of thousands of clones, about 88% of them seen once. This specimen consisted of CD4+ or CD8+ T cells sorted from blood, obtained in a trial of the OX40 agonist ivuxolimab. These receptors came from an adult with an advanced solid tumor such as melanoma, head and neck, liver or kidney cancer.

The chain is built from TRBV27 and TRBJ1-2; D possibly corresponds to TRBD1 (5 bases). Germline loops: CDR1 MNHEY, CDR2 SMNVEV (reference sequence). The CDR3 runs 16 residues. V was trimmed by 6 bases and J by 2 bases, leaving 19 bases between them. The DNA for the CDR3 is TGTGCCAGCAGCTCAGCCCGCGGGGGGGTAAACTATGGCTACACCTTC. It is translated as CASSSARGGVNYGYTF.

V gene TRBV5-6 combines with J gene TRBJ1-4; D might be TRBD1 (5 bases). Trimming stripped 2 bases from V and 8 bases from J, with 22 bases between. This CDR3 contains 17 residues. Germline CDR1 reads SGHDT; CDR2 reads YYEEEE. DNA of the CDR3: TGTGCCAGCAGCTTTGGATCTTATCCAGGGATATCGGAAAAACTGTTTTTT. The encoded protein is CASSFGSYPGISEKLFF.

The V gene is TRBV28, the J gene TRBJ1-2; D unclear. Trimming stripped 7 bases from V and 0 bases from J, with 9 bases between. Germline V gene sequence: CDR1 MDHEN, CDR2 SYDVKM. The CDR3 covers 13 residues. CDR3 DNA sequence: TGTGCCAGCATGGAGAGTACTAACTATGGCTACACCTTC. Translating it yields CASMESTNYGYTF.

This CDR3 reads CASSWGLSDQPQHF. CDR3 coding DNA: TGTGCCAGCAGCTGGGGACTCTCCGATCAGCCCCAGCATTTT. The gene calls are TRBV21-1 and TRBJ1-5. TRBV21-1 is labeled a pseudogene. CDR3 length equals 14 residues.

The chain combines TRBV30 with TRBJ2-5; D is undetermined. The CDR3 contains 12 residues. The germline V gene encodes CDR1 GTSNPN and CDR2 SVGIG (reference sequence). With 2 bases removed from V and 5 bases from J, the gap between germline ends came to 9 bases. As DNA, the CDR3 is TGTGCCTGGAGTCTGGTATTTGAGACCCAGTACTTC. Translated, it gives CAWSLVFETQYF.

This clone was picked up one time. The CDR3 region has the DNA TGTGCCAGCAGTGGGAACAGCTACGGAAACACCATATATTTT. It yields the protein CASSGNSYGNTIYF. The chain carries TRBV25-1 and TRBJ1-3; D unclear. The CDR3 runs to 14 residues. V lost 4 bases and J lost 4, with 11 bases in between. Looked up from germline, CDR1 is MGHDK and CDR2 is SYGVNS.

This clone was seen only a few times. The chain combines TRBV30 with TRBJ1-6; D ambiguous. Germline V gene sequence: CDR1 GTSNPN, CDR2 SVGIG (reference sequence). V was pared by 5 bases and J by 3 bases, with 8 bases between. The CDR3 covers 13 residues. CDR3 DNA: TGTGCCTGGGCTGAGGGCTATAATTCACCCCTCCACTTT. This sequence encodes CAWAEGYNSPLHF.

The rearrangement uses TRBV19 and TRBJ1-2; 9 bases map to TRBD1. Germline-derived CDR1 and CDR2 are LNHDA and SQIVND (reference sequence). This CDR3 is 15 amino acids long. J was trimmed by 7 bases and V by 0 bases; bases with no gene match: 6. CDR3 sequence: CASSIDGTGKSGYTF. Written as DNA, the CDR3 is TGTGCCAGTAGTATAGATGGGACAGGGAAAAGTGGCTACACCTTC.

The chain carries TRBV2 and TRBJ2-1, with 8 bases lining up with TRBD2. The junction had 6 bases not matched to a gene; V was cut back by 5 bases and J by 9 bases. The CDR3 is made up of 13 amino acids. The germline V gene encodes CDR1 SNHLY and CDR2 FYNNEI. The CDR3 loop is CASSPREGREQFF. CDR3 in DNA: TGTGCCAGCAGTCCCCGGGAGGGCCGTGAGCAGTTCTTC.

The table lists this clone with a count of one. The chain recombines TRBV19 with TRBJ1-1; tentative D call: TRBD1 (6 bases). Germline loops: CDR1 LNHDA, CDR2 SQIVND (reference sequence). The CDR3 is made up of 15 amino acids. With 3 bases removed from V and 4 bases from J, the gap between germline ends came to 15 bases. CDR3 amino acids: CASSMVDSWGTEAFF. The CDR3 DNA sequence: TGTGCCAGTAGTATGGTGGACAGTTGGGGCACTGAAGCTTTCTTT.

This chain connects TRBV29-1 to TRBJ2-5; 10 bases match TRBD1. The V and J ends lost 5 bases and 5 bases, in that order; junction bases with no gene match: 8. Looked up from germline, CDR1 is SQVTM and CDR2 is ANQGSEA. The CDR3 contains 14 residues. Here the CDR3 reads CSVTGTGVWETQYF. The CDR3 DNA reads TGCAGCGTTACCGGGACAGGGGTGTGGGAGACCCAGTACTTC.

The chain has TRBV7-2 and TRBJ2-7; D perhaps matches TRBD1 (5 bases). V was shortened by 5 bases and J by 4 bases, with 18 bases between the two germline ends. The CDR3 extends over 15 amino acids. Germline CDR1 is SGHTA and CDR2 is FQGNSA. CDR3 sequence reads: CASSNLQVSPYEQYF. For the CDR3, the DNA is TGTGCCAGCAGCAACCTACAGGTGTCTCCTTACGAGCAGTACTTC.

The chain recombines TRBV6-1 with TRBJ2-3; TRBD1 or TRBD2 may be the D gene (5 bases each). V lost 11 bases to trimming and J lost 1 base, with 16 bases between them. The CDR3 is 14 residues long. Per germline, CDR1 MNHNS and CDR2 SASEGT. This chain's CDR3 is CAGRAPGRTDTQYF. CDR3 nucleotide sequence: TGTGCCGGTCGGGCCCCGGGACGCACAGATACGCAGTATTTT.

The V and J genes are TRBV5-1 and TRBJ2-7; D possibly uses TRBD1 or TRBD2 (5 bases each). This CDR3 has 16 amino acids. Trimming took off 3 bases at V and 2 bases at J, with 18 bases between the two ends. The V gene's germline CDR1 is SGHRS and CDR2 YFSETQ. CDR3 amino acids: CASSYVAEGPAYEQYF. DNA of the CDR3: TGCGCCAGCAGCTATGTTGCTGAGGGGCCCGCCTACGAGCAGTACTTC. Full variable domain (outside the CDR3, taken from reference TRBV5-1 and TRBJ2-7): KAGVTQTPRYLIKTRGQQVTLSCSPISGHRSVSWYQQTPGQGLQFLFEYFSETQRNKGNFPGRFSGRQFSNSRSEMNVSTLELGDSALYLCASSYVAEGPAYEQYFGPGTRLTVT.

V and J are TRBV21-1 and TRBJ2-3; the table assigns TRBD1, which was not confirmed against the DNA. TRBV21-1 is shown as a pseudogene. The CDR3 consists of 15 residues. The CDR3 coding sequence is TGTGCCAGCCCCCGGGACAGGGAGGCGACAGATACGCAGTATTTT. Protein product: CASPRDREATDTQYF.

The CDR3 DNA sequence: TGTGCCAGTAGTTCCGGACAGGGAGGCAATCAGCCCCAGCATTTT. Translated: CASSSGQGGNQPQHF. The chain recombines TRBV19 with TRBJ1-5, with TRBD1 matching over 8 bases. CDR1 LNHDA and CDR2 SQIVND come from the germline V gene (reference sequence). The CDR3 spans 15 residues. The V and J ends lost 5 bases and 2 bases, in that order; junction bases with no gene match: 5. Variable domain in full (rest from reference TRBV19 and TRBJ1-5): DGGITQSPKYLFRKEGQNVTLSCEQNLNHDAMYWYRQDPGQGLRLIYYSQIVNDFQKGDIAEGYSVSREKKESFPLTVTSAQKNPTAFYLCASSSGQGGNQPQHFGDGTRLSIL.

V usage is TRBV19 and J usage is TRBJ2-1; D uncertain. The V end lost 2 bases, the J end lost 16 bases, and 6 bases lay between the germline ends. This CDR3 contains 9 residues. Germline assignment: CDR1 LNHDA and CDR2 SQIVND (reference sequence). The CDR3 coding sequence is TGTGCCAGTAGTATATCAGGTTTCTTC. It codes for CASSISGFF. The full variable domain, completed using reference TRBV19 and TRBJ2-1, is DGGITQSPKYLFRKEGQNVTLSCEQNLNHDAMYWYRQDPGQGLRLIYYSQIVNDFQKGDIAEGYSVSREKKESFPLTVTSAQKNPTAFYLCASSISGFFGPGTRLTVL.

A remark on this clone: Other nucleotide sequences in the sample specify the same CDR3. The chain is built from TRBV20-1 and TRBJ2-7; D not certain. Germline V lookup: CDR1 DFQATT, CDR2 SNEGSKA (reference sequence). The CDR3 contains 11 residues. Between the trimmed V and J ends, which lost 5 bases and 0 bases, there was a span of 5 bases. The CDR3 nucleotides read TGCAGTGCTCAGAGCTCCTACGAGCAGTACTTC. It translates to CSAQSSYEQYF.

This sequence joins TRBV4-1 and TRBJ2-7; a possible D gene is TRBD2 (5 bases). The V gene lost 5 bases and the J gene lost 9 bases, with 17 bases spanning the gap. Germline loops: CDR1 MGHRA, CDR2 YSYEKL. The CDR3 length is 13 residues. The CDR3 loop reads CASSTTKTSGQYF. In nucleotides, the CDR3 is TGCGCCAGCAGCACGACTAAAACGTCGGGGCAGTACTTC.

This clone is a singleton in its sample. The V and J genes are TRBV5-5 and TRBJ1-4; TRBD1 agrees at 7 bases. Germline trimming cut 2 bases from V and 10 bases from J; bases unmatched to any gene: 11. CDR3 length: 15 residues. CDR1 is SGHKS and CDR2 is YYEKEE in the germline V gene (reference sequence). DNA of the CDR3: TGTGCCAGCAGCTTTTGGGAAGGGGGCGGAGGAAAACTGTTTTTT. Encoded protein: CASSFWEGGGGKLFF.

This chain links TRBV30 with TRBJ1-5, with D uncertain. From germline, CDR1 is GTSNPN and CDR2 SVGIG (reference sequence). The CDR3 is 14 amino acids. Trimming took off 2 bases at V and 0 bases at J, with 8 bases between the two ends. The CDR3 sequence is CAWSREYSNQPQHF. CDR3 coding DNA: TGTGCCTGGAGTCGGGAGTATAGCAATCAGCCCCAGCATTTT.

The chain couples TRBV6-1 to TRBJ1-5; D is perhaps TRBD1 (6 bases). Looked up from germline, CDR1 is MNHNS and CDR2 is SASEGT. This CDR3 region has 13 residues. With 4 bases removed from V and 5 bases from J, the gap between germline ends came to 9 bases. CDR3 protein: CASSGQAYQPQHF. Written as DNA, the CDR3 is TGTGCCAGCAGTGGACAGGCCTATCAGCCCCAGCATTTT.

V and J are TRBV5-6 and TRBJ1-2; D might be TRBD1 (6 bases). There are 13 residues in the CDR3. The V and J ends lost 0 bases and 6 bases respectively, with 9 bases between them. CDR1 SGHDT and CDR2 YYEEEE come from the germline V gene. CDR3 bases: TGTGCCAGCAGCTTGGACAGGGTTGATGGCTACACCTTC. It is translated as CASSLDRVDGYTF.

The chain links TRBV6-6 to TRBJ1-2, with 7 nucleotides matching TRBD1. Per the germline V gene, CDR1 is MNHNY and CDR2 is SVGAGI (reference sequence). The ends lost 8 bases at V and 3 bases at J; junction bases unmatched: 3. The CDR3 covers 12 residues. The CDR3 spells CASSGQHYGYTF. The CDR3 bases are TGTGCCAGCTCGGGACAGCACTATGGCTACACCTTC.

The chain links TRBV5-1 to TRBJ2-3; possibly TRBD1 for D (5 bases). Germline assignment: CDR1 SGHRS and CDR2 YFSETQ. The CDR3 runs to 19 residues. Trimming took 4 bases from V and 3 from J, leaving 27 bases between them. CDR3: CASSPWWGPITSGTDTQYF. CDR3 nucleotides: TGCGCCAGCAGCCCGTGGTGGGGCCCGATCACGAGTGGAACAGATACGCAGTATTTT.

The rearrangement links TRBV29-1 to TRBJ1-5; tentative D call: TRBD1 (5 bases). There are 15 residues in the CDR3. CDR1 and CDR2 from the germline V gene are SQVTM and ANQGSEA. Trimming pared 4 bases from V and 7 bases from J, leaving 20 bases between. CDR3 nucleotide sequence: TGCAGCGTTGGACAGTCCGCGTCGGGGGACCAGCCCCAGCATTTT. This sequence encodes CSVGQSASGDQPQHF.

The chain combines TRBV19 with TRBJ2-3; D is undetermined. The CDR3 spans 14 residues. Trimming stripped 5 bases from V and 2 bases from J, with 11 bases between. Germline V lookup: CDR1 LNHDA, CDR2 SQIVND (reference sequence). The CDR3 coding sequence is TGTGCCAGTAGTTCAAGACGGACCACAGATACGCAGTATTTT. It specifies CASSSRRTTDTQYF.

The genes are TRBV7-8 and TRBJ1-1; D may be TRBD1 (5 bases). This CDR3 is built from 13 residues. Germline loops: CDR1 SGHVS, CDR2 FQNEAQ. V was cut by 2 bases and J by 5 bases, with 9 bases left in between. CDR3 bases: TGTGCCAGCAGCTTATGGGGGGGTACTGAAGCTTTCTTT. Translation gives CASSLWGGTEAFF.

The sample holds one count of this clone. The rearrangement links TRBV6-5 to TRBJ1-2; tentatively, D is TRBD1 (6 bases). Germline CDR1 MNHEY, CDR2 SVGAGI. The CDR3 runs to 14 residues. Trimming took off 5 bases at V and 0 bases at J, with 10 bases between the two ends. The CDR3 sequence is CASSRQVANYGYTF. DNA of the CDR3: TGTGCCAGCAGTCGACAGGTAGCTAACTATGGCTACACCTTC.

V is TRBV19 and J is TRBJ1-5, with 9 positions matching TRBD1. Germline trimming cut 6 bases from V and 5 bases from J; bases unmatched to any gene: 8. The CDR3 is 15 amino acids. CDR1 and CDR2 (germline): LNHDA, SQIVND (reference sequence). CDR3 residues: CASSEIGTGHQPQHF. The CDR3 nucleotides read TGTGCCAGTAGCGAAATTGGGACAGGGCATCAGCCCCAGCATTTT.

The rearrangement uses TRBV28 and TRBJ1-1; 7 nucleotides agree with TRBD1. CDR1 and CDR2 (germline): MDHEN, SYDVKM. V trimming: 5 bases; J trimming: 4 bases; junction bases outside the gene matches: 7. This CDR3 has 14 residues. CDR3 nucleotides: TGTGCCAGCAGTGTAACAGGGGTTATCACTGAAGCTTTCTTT. It codes for CASSVTGVITEAFF.

The chain uses TRBV7-2 and TRBJ2-7, with D perhaps matching TRBD1 (5 bases). V lost 5 bases, J lost 0 bases, and 14 bases lay in between. The germline V gene encodes CDR1 SGHTA and CDR2 FQGNSA. The CDR3 spans 15 residues. CDR3 region: CASSLETESSYEQYF. CDR3 DNA: TGTGCCAGCAGCCTCGAGACAGAGAGCTCCTACGAGCAGTACTTC.